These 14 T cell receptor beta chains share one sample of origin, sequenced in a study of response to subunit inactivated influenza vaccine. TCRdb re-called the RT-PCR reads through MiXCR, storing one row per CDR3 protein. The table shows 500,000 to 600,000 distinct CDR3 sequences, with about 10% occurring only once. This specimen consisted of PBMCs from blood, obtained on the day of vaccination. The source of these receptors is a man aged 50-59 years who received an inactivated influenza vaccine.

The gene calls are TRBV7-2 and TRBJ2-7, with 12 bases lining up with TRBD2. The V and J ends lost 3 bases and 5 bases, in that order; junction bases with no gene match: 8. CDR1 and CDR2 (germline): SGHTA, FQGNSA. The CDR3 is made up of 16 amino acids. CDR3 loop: CASSLASGRGDDEQYF. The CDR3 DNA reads TGTGCCAGCAGCTTGGCTAGCGGGAGGGGGGACGACGAGCAGTACTTC.

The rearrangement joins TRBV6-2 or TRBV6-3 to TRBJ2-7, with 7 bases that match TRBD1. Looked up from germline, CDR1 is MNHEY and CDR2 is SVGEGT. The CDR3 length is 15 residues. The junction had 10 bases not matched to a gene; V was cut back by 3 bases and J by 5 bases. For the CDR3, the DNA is TGTGCCAGCAGTTATGCCGACAGGGCGGTCCACGAGCAGTACTTC. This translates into CASSYADRAVHEQYF.

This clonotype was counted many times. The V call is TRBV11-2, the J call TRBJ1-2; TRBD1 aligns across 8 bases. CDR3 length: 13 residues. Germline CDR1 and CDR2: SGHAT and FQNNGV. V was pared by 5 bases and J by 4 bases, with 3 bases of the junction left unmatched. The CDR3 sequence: CASSRDRTYGYTF. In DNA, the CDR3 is TGTGCCAGCAGCCGGGACAGGACCTATGGCTACACCTTC. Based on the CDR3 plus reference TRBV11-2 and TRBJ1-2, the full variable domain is EAGVAQSPRYKIIEKRQSVAFWCNPISGHATLYWYQQILGQGPKLLIQFQNNGVVDDSQLPKDRFSAERLKGVDSTLKIQPAKLEDSAVYLCASSRDRTYGYTFGSGTRLTVV.

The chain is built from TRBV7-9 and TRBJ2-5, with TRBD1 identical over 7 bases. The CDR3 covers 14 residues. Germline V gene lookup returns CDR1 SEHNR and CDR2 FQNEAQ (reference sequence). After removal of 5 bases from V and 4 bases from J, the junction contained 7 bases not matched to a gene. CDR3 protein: CASSPQTGRETQYF. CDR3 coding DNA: TGTGCCAGCAGCCCACAGACAGGGCGAGAGACCCAGTACTTC.

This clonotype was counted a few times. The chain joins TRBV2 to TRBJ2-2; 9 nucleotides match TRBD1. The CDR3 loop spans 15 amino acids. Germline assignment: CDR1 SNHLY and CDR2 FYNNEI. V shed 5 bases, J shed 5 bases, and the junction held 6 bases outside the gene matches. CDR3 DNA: TGTGCCAGCAGTACTACCGGGACAGGGACCGGGGAGCTGTTTTTT. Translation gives CASSTTGTGTGELFF.

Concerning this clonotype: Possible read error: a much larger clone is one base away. The CDR3 coding sequence is TGCGCCAGCAGCACGTCTAGCTCAGATACGCAGTATTTT. Its translation is CASSTSSSDTQYF. The V call is TRBV5-1, the J call TRBJ2-3, with D perhaps TRBD2 (5 bases). From germline, CDR1 is SGHRS and CDR2 YFSETQ. The CDR3 is 13 amino acids. Trimming stripped 4 bases from V and 4 bases from J, with 10 bases between.

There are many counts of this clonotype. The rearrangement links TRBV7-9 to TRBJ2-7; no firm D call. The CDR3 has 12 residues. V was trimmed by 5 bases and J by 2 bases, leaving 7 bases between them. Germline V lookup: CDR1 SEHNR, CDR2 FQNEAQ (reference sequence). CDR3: CASSPAAYEQYF. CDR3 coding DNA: TGTGCCAGCAGCCCCGCCGCCTACGAGCAGTACTTC.

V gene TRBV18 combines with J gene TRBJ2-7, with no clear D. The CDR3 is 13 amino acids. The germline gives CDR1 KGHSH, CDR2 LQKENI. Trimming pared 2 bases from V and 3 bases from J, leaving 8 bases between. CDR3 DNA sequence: TGTGCCAGCTCACCAAAAGACTTCTACGAGCAGTACTTC. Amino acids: CASSPKDFYEQYF. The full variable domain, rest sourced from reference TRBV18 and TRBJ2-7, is NAGVMQNPRHLVRRRGQEARLRCSPMKGHSHVYWYRQLPEEGLKFMVYLQKENIIDESGMPKERFSAEFPKEGPSILRIQQVVRGDSAAYFCASSPKDFYEQYFGPGTRLTVT.

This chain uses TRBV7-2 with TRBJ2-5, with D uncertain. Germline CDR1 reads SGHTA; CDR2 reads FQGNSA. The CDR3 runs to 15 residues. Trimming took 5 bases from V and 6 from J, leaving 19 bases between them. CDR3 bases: TGTGCCAGCAGCCATACTGGTGGCTCGCCTAAGACCCAGTACTTC. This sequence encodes CASSHTGGSPKTQYF.

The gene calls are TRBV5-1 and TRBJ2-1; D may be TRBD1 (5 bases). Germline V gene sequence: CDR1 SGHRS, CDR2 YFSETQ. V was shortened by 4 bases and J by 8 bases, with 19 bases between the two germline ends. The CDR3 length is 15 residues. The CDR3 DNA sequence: TGCGCCAGCAGCGCGGCAGGCTCTAGGGGCGATGAGCAGTTCTTC. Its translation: CASSAAGSRGDEQFF.

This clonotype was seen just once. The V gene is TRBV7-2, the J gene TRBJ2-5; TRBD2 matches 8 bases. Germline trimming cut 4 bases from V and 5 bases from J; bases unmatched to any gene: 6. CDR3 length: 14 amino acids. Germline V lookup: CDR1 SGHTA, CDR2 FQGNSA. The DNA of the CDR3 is TGTGCCAGCAGCTGGAGCGGGGGTGAGGAGACCCAGTACTTC. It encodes CASSWSGGEETQYF. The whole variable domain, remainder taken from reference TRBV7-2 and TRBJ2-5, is GAGVSQSPSNKVTEKGKDVELRCDPISGHTALYWYRQSLGQGLEFLIYFQGNSAPDKSGLPSDRFSAERTGGSVSTLTIQRTQQEDSAVYLCASSWSGGEETQYFGPGTRLLVL.

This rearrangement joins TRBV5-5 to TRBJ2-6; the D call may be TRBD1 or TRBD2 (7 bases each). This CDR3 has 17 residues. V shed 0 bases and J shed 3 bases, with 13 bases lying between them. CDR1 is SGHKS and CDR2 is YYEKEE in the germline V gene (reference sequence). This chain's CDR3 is CASSLGEGACGANVLTF. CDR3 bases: TGTGCCAGCAGCTTGGGGGAGGGGGCATGTGGGGCCAACGTCCTGACTTTC.

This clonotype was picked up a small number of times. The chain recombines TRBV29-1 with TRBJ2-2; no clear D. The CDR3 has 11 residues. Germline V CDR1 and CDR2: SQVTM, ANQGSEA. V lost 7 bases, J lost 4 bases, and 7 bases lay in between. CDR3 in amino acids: CSARFTGELFF. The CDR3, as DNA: TGCAGCGCCCGATTCACCGGGGAGCTGTTTTTT.

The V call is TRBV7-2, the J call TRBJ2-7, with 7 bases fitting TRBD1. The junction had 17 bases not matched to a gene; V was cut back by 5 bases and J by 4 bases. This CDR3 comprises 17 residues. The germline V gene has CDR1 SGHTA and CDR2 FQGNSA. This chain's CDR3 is CASSEGTARRVVYEQYF. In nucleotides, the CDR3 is TGTGCCAGCAGCGAGGGGACAGCCCGAAGGGTAGTGTACGAGCAGTACTTC.